Included here is one T cell receptor beta chain sequence, with context. Its antigen remains unidentified. The sample belongs to a study of T cells in pancreatic ductal adenocarcinoma. Study-level points and caveats: Tumor and blood clonality did not differ significantly, about 0.1 versus 0.07. Unique clonotypes were around 8-fold more numerous in blood than in tumor. The resected cohort was biased toward the minority with early-stage disease.

Selected pancreatic ductal adenocarcinoma patients had undergone surgery without neoadjuvant therapy. Generated by immunoSEQ multiplex PCR, the TCRdb table keeps only in-frame clones and is missing some. In the table there are roughly 100,000 clones, roughly 96% of which are singletons. CDR3 length: 12 amino acids. Germline V gives CDR1 SQVTM, CDR2 ANQGSEA. The V gene end was trimmed by 6 bases and the J gene end by 2 bases; junction bases not matched to a gene: 2. The sample taken for sequencing was PBMCs. The sequence came from a human donor with pancreatic ductal adenocarcinoma. This chain links TRBV29-1 with TRBJ2-5; TRBD1 matches at 8 bases. In nucleotides, the CDR3 is TGCAGCGTGGGACAGGAACAAGAGACCCAGTACTTC. Translation gives CSVGQEQETQYF. The complete variable domain, with remaining parts taken from reference TRBV29-1 and TRBJ2-5, reads SAVISQKPSRDICQRGTSLTIQCQVDSQVTMMFWYRQQPGQSLTLIATANQGSEATYESGFVIDKFPISRPNLTFSTLTVSNMSPEDSSIYLCSVGQEQETQYFGPGTRLLVL.